What follows are 8 T cell receptor beta chains derived from one specimen sequenced in a study of beta chain features in type 1 diabetes. Findings and limits, study-wide: All four CD4+ subsets of Type 1 diabetes patients contained TCRB CDR3s that were moderately but significantly shorter.

All of the isolated RNA was reverse transcribed, so expressed TCRB transcripts were sequenced. TCRdb's table, derived via immunoSEQ multiplex PCR, lists solely in-frame clones and lacks some. The table lists approximately 250,000 clones, roughly 17% of them singletons. No antigen has been identified for these receptors. The specimen was naive CD4+ T cells from blood. All receptors come from a man aged 25-40 years with type 1 diabetes.

There are a few counts of this clone. The chain links TRBV30 to TRBJ1-2; a weak D match, TRBD1 (6 bases). Per germline, CDR1 GTSNPN and CDR2 SVGIG (reference sequence). Deletions cut 4 bases from V and 3 bases from J, with 12 bases between. The CDR3 totals 13 residues. The CDR3 here is CAWTVGGDYGYTF. CDR3 nucleotides: TGTGCCTGGACCGTAGGGGGGGACTATGGCTACACCTTC.

This clone was recorded a few times. The DNA of the CDR3 is TGCAGCGTTTCACGGCGGATTGCTTCCGGGGAGCTGTTTTTT. Amino acids: CSVSRRIASGELFF. The V gene is TRBV29-1, the J gene TRBJ2-2; no definite D call. Germline-derived CDR1 and CDR2 are SQVTM and ANQGSEA. V dropped 5 bases and J dropped 6 bases, with 16 bases sitting between them. The CDR3 spans 14 residues.

This clone was counted only a few times. The V gene is TRBV15, the J gene TRBJ2-1, with D hard to call. This CDR3 is built from 16 residues. The germline V and J ends were trimmed by 1 base and 0 bases, with 10 bases remaining between them. Germline-derived CDR1 and CDR2 are LNHNV and YYDKDF (reference sequence). The CDR3 is CATSRGAESSYNEQFF. The CDR3 DNA is TGTGCCACCAGCAGAGGAGCAGAGAGCTCCTACAATGAGCAGTTCTTC.

This clone turned up a few times. CDR3 loop: CASSRDTATDTQYF. The CDR3 region has the DNA TGTGCCAGCAGTCGTGACACAGCGACAGATACGCAGTATTTT. The V and J genes are TRBV6-5 and TRBJ2-3; D gene unclear. Deletions cut 5 bases from V and 3 bases from J, with 12 bases between. The CDR3 sequence is 14 residues long. Germline-derived CDR1 and CDR2 are MNHEY and SVGAGI.

This clone showed up just a few times. The V call is TRBV5-1, the J call TRBJ2-7; TRBD2 agrees at 10 bases. Unmatched junction bases numbered 8, after V lost 2 bases and J lost 9 bases. Germline CDR1 is SGHRS and CDR2 is YFSETQ. The CDR3 spans 14 residues. CDR3 residues: CASSFGTSAFGQYF. The CDR3 DNA reads TGCGCCAGCAGCTTCGGGACTAGCGCCTTCGGGCAGTACTTC. The whole variable domain, remainder taken from reference TRBV5-1 and TRBJ2-7, is KAGVTQTPRYLIKTRGQQVTLSCSPISGHRSVSWYQQTPGQGLQFLFEYFSETQRNKGNFPGRFSGRQFSNSRSEMNVSTLELGDSALYLCASSFGTSAFGQYFGPGTRLTVT.

As regards this clone: Other nucleotide sequences from this sample produce the same CDR3. V is TRBV7-9 and J is TRBJ2-5; D gene ambiguous. Germline V gene sequence: CDR1 SEHNR, CDR2 FQNEAQ (reference sequence). The CDR3 has 13 amino acids. Trimming removed 1 base at V and 1 base at J, with 4 bases between. DNA for the CDR3: TGTGCCAGCAGCTTAGGCGGCCAAGAGACCCAGTACTTC. Amino acid sequence: CASSLGGQETQYF. Supplemented by reference TRBV7-9 and TRBJ2-5, the full variable domain reads DTGVSQNPRHKITKRGQNVTFRCDPISEHNRLYWYRQTLGQGPEFLTYFQNEAQLEKSRLLSDRFSAERPKGSFSTLEIQRTEQGDSAMYLCASSLGGQETQYFGPGTRLLVL.

This clone was seen a handful of times. The chain links TRBV30 to TRBJ1-2; D gene uncertain. The germline V and J ends were trimmed by 5 bases and 4 bases, with 14 bases remaining between them. The CDR3 length is 13 residues. Germline CDR1 is GTSNPN and CDR2 is SVGIG (reference sequence). In nucleotides, the CDR3 is TGTGCCTGGTCCAACGGGAATTTCTATGGCTACACCTTC. Residues: CAWSNGNFYGYTF.

The chain links TRBV13 to TRBJ2-1; a weak D match, TRBD2 (6 bases). Looked up from germline, CDR1 is PRHDT and CDR2 is FYEKMQ (reference sequence). The V and J ends lost 4 bases and 0 bases respectively, with 10 bases between them. This CDR3 has 15 residues. The CDR3 loop is CASSSGRSSYNEQFF. The CDR3 DNA is TGTGCCAGCAGCTCGGGGAGGAGCTCCTACAATGAGCAGTTCTTC.